This TCR beta chain was recovered during a study of T cell responses to AZD1222 COVID-19 vaccine. Study context: Analysis merged second doses at about 4 or about 12 weeks.

Study conclusions and caveats: Spike-specific TCR breadth and depth were elevated following two AZD1222 doses. Unmutated variant regions reportedly attract nearly half of all spike-specific TCRs. At 160-218 and 743-854, vaccine-associated CD4 TCRs were dominant, and they spanned spike.

Repertoires were generated with immunoSEQ multiplex PCR, while TCRdb's copy carries only in-frame clones and drops some. The table lists some 130,000 clones, 75% to 95% of them singletons. A note on this clone: Antigen specificity is unknown.

Germline-derived CDR1 and CDR2 are SGHNT and YYREEE (reference sequence). This CDR3 has 16 amino acids. Trimming removed 4 bases from V and 2 bases from J, with 18 bases in between. Here the sequenced sample was peripheral blood, taken on day 0 of AZD1222 vaccination. The chain joins TRBV5-4 to TRBJ1-2; D unresolved. The clonotype comes from an adult in good health. CDR3 residues: CASSPTSTGPNYGYTF. The DNA of the CDR3 is TGTGCCAGCAGCCCAACTTCCACTGGACCCAACTATGGCTACACCTTC.